Shown below are 3 T cell receptor beta chains from a single sample sequenced in a study of T cells expressing NK-cell markers. For each CDR3 protein, TCRdb gives one entry from its re-call of the 5' RACE reads, without DNA. The sample table includes some 340,000 distinct CDR3 sequences. Sequencing was performed on blood T cells: a sorted CD56 or NKG2C T cell subset, CD4+ or CD8+ T cells, or bulk PBMC T cells (not recorded which). The receptors were gathered from a man aged 18-70 years in good health.

The chain carries TRBV5-1 and TRBJ1-4; the TRBD1 assignment by TCRdb is unverifiable without DNA. Germline CDR1 is SGHRS and CDR2 is YFSETQ. This CDR3 has 15 amino acids. CDR3 amino acids: CASSLAGGVSEKLFF.

The rearrangement uses TRBV6-1 and TRBJ2-7. Germline values: CDR1 MNHNS, CDR2 SASEGT. CDR3 size: 14 residues. CDR3 protein: CASSVRTATYEQYF.

The chain joins TRBV2 to TRBJ2-1; TCRdb calls TRBD1, which cannot be checked without DNA. The CDR3 totals 15 residues. CDR1 and CDR2 (germline): SNHLY, FYNNEI. The CDR3 loop reads CASSEAPLRGNEQFF.